This T cell receptor (beta chain) was sequenced during a study of a mutant IDH1 vaccine in newly diagnosed glioma. About the research overall: Eight vaccine injections were given to patients in weeks 1, 3, 5, 7, 11, 15, 19 and 23.

There are a few counts of this clone. Its target is unknown. Documented time point: week 23, last vaccination. A single vaccine dose contained 300 ug of mutant IDH1 20-mer peptide, and topical imiquimod was used with it. The method was immunoSEQ multiplex PCR; TCRdb's version includes in-frame clones alone and lacks a portion of them. Altogether 75,000 to 80,000 clones are present, about 85% being singletons, with the ten largest covering over 0.7%. Germline V gene data show CDR1 as SNHLY and CDR2 as FYNNEI. V trimming: 7 bases; J trimming: 0 bases; junction bases outside the gene matches: 5. This CDR3 spans 15 amino acids.

The sample was PBMCs, taken from a glioma patient whose treatment included an IDH1 peptide vaccine. The receptor was isolated from a woman aged 50 to 65 with glioma. The rearrangement joins TRBV2 to TRBJ1-3, with 8 positions matching TRBD1. CDR3 amino acids: CASIMGQVSGNTIYF. CDR3 bases: TGTGCCAGCATTATGGGACAGGTCTCTGGAAACACCATATATTTT.